This TCR beta chain is from a study of CD8+CD57+ T cells in acquired aplastic anemia. For sequencing, patients were chosen who had shown expansion of CD8+CD57+ cells by flow cytometry. Genomic DNA, serving as template, underwent TCR beta VDJ and CDR3 profiling. TCRdb used MiXCR to reprocess the reads, holding one entry per CDR3 protein. The sample holds around 430,000 distinct CDR3 sequences, under 40% seen once. The specimen sequenced was sorted CD4+, CD8+, or CD8+CD57+ T cells (not recorded which) from PBMCs. The sequence was collected from a human donor with aplastic anemia.

CDR3 DNA sequence: TGTGCCAGCAGCCGACAATCCAGGGGCGGGTTGATTCGGCCCCAGCATTTT. It codes for CASSRQSRGGLIRPQHF. This sequence joins TRBV11-1 and TRBJ1-5, with D possibly being TRBD1 (6 bases). This CDR3 is built from 17 residues. CDR1 and CDR2 (germline): SGHAT, FQDESV (reference sequence). V was cut by 5 bases and J by 9 bases, with 26 bases left in between.